Sequencing of this TCR beta chain was carried out in a study of T cells in Graves' hyperthyroidism and ophthalmopathy. Study results and limitations: Blood also contained most expanded thyroid clonotypes above 0.001.

This clonotype was observed a few times. Its antigen is not known. Amplification targeted TCR beta CDR3 regions from RNA transcripts. Initially, a first-round RT-PCR of the TCR CDR3 employed the HTBI primer set. TCRdb analysed the multiplex PCR reads with MiXCR anew, one entry per CDR3 protein. The repertoire includes over 150,000 distinct CDR3 sequences, about a sixth of them detected once, and approximately 56% sits in the top ten. This CDR3 contains 14 residues. The V gene's germline CDR1 is SGHTA and CDR2 FQGTGA. V was trimmed by 5 bases and J by 3 bases, leaving 13 bases between them. Specimen: blood. The clonotype was recovered from a woman in her 50s with Graves' hyperthyroidism. The V gene is TRBV7-3, the J gene TRBJ2-5; the D call may be TRBD1 or TRBD2 (6 bases each). CDR3 in amino acids: CASSATGAEETQYF. CDR3 DNA: TGTGCCAGCAGCGCAACGGGGGCAGAAGAGACCCAGTACTTC.